These 26 T cell receptor beta chains were sequenced from one sample in a study of T cell repertoires in cytomegalovirus infection. Their antigens are not known. TCRdb reprocessed the reads via MiXCR and lists one record per CDR3 protein. Of some 200,000 distinct CDR3 sequences listed, about 39% are singletons. Sequencing was performed on CD8+ T cells from cultured PBMCs, taken from culture after CMV antigen stimulation. The receptors here all came from a human donor in good health (CMV status not recorded). Some clones in this sample may be carry-over from other donors' samples.

Concerning this clonotype: Given a much more abundant clone one base away, this may be a read error. The chain carries TRBV7-4 and TRBJ2-7; 7 bases agree with TRBD1. CDR3 length: 17 residues. V trimming: 1 base; J trimming: 4 bases; junction bases outside the gene matches: 13. From germline, CDR1 is SGHVT and CDR2 SQSDAQ. CDR3 nucleotide sequence: TGTGCCAGCAGCTTAGAACTGGCCAGGGGGTGCGAATACGAGCAGTACTTC. It yields the protein CASSLELARGCEYEQYF. Full variable domain (rest looked up from reference TRBV7-4 and TRBJ2-7): GAGVSQSPRYKVAKRGRDVALRCDSISGHVTLYWYRQTLGQGSEVLTYSQSDAQRDKSGRPSGRFSAERPERSVSTLKIQRTEQGDSAVYLCASSLELARGCEYEQYFGPGTRLTVT.

The V call is TRBV7-4, the J call TRBJ2-3, with D possibly called TRBD1 or TRBD2 (5 bases each). Germline lookup yields CDR1 SGHVT and CDR2 SQSDAQ. Trimming shortened V by 7 bases and J by 6 bases, and 17 bases separated the two germline ends. The CDR3 consists of 14 residues. The CDR3: CASTPAWGKDTQYF. In DNA, the CDR3 is TGTGCCAGCACCCCCGCGTGGGGGAAGGATACGCAGTATTTT.

This clonotype occurred a few times. V is TRBV27 and J is TRBJ2-7; no firm D call. The CDR3 covers 14 residues. Germline lookup yields CDR1 MNHEY and CDR2 SMNVEV (reference sequence). V was pared by 2 bases and J by 3 bases, with 11 bases between. The CDR3 is CASSLGLVGYEQYF. For the CDR3, the DNA is TGTGCCAGCAGTTTAGGGCTAGTGGGCTACGAGCAGTACTTC.

There are a few counts of this clonotype. The chain is built from TRBV6-2 or TRBV6-3 and TRBJ2-2; 9 bases align to TRBD1. The CDR3 has 12 amino acids. Trimming removed 6 bases from V and 13 bases from J; junction bases left unmatched: 6. Germline CDR1 MNHEY, CDR2 SVGEGT. The CDR3 spells CASSLNRGLLFF. The CDR3 bases are TGTGCCAGCAGCCTTAACAGGGGGCTGCTGTTTTTT.

This clonotype was counted only a few times. The rearrangement joins TRBV28 to TRBJ2-7; 8 bases line up with TRBD2. Germline assignment: CDR1 MDHEN and CDR2 SYDVKM. The CDR3 sequence is 16 residues long. V lost 5 bases and J lost 2; bases outside the gene matches: 11. CDR3 coding DNA: TGTGCCAGCAGTCCCTCCTTTAGCGGGACAACCTACGAGCAGTACTTC. Its protein is CASSPSFSGTTYEQYF.

The chain carries TRBV7-6 and TRBJ2-2; 7 bases agree with TRBD1. Trimming cost V 4 bases and J 4 bases; bases outside gene matches: 3. This CDR3 contains 14 residues. Germline lookup yields CDR1 SGHVS and CDR2 FNYEAQ. The CDR3 region has the DNA TGTGCCAGCAGCTCCTGGGACAGCACCGGGGAGCTGTTTTTT. This gives the protein CASSSWDSTGELFF.

The rearrangement links TRBV7-3 to TRBJ2-3; 9 positions agree with TRBD2. The V gene end was trimmed by 4 bases and the J gene end by 0 bases; junction bases not matched to a gene: 11. The CDR3 contains 18 residues. CDR1 SGHTA and CDR2 FQGTGA come from the germline V gene. CDR3 sequence (DNA): TGTGCCAGCAGCTCCATAGCGGGAGCCACCTTTAGCACAGATACGCAGTATTTT. This encodes CASSSIAGATFSTDTQYF.

The genes are TRBV7-3 and TRBJ2-3; 11 nucleotides line up with TRBD1. This CDR3 has 14 residues. In germline, CDR1 is SGHTA, CDR2 FQGTGA. The trim removed 5 bases at V and 7 bases at J, leaving 5 bases unmatched. The CDR3 sequence is CASSQGQGANTQYF. CDR3 bases: TGTGCCAGCAGCCAAGGACAGGGGGCCAATACGCAGTATTTT. The variable domain in full, completed from reference TRBV7-3 and TRBJ2-3, reads GAGVSQTPSNKVTEKGKYVELRCDPISGHTALYWYRQSLGQGPEFLIYFQGTGAADDSGLPNDRFFAVRPEGSVSTLKIQRTERGDSAVYLCASSQGQGANTQYFGPGTRLTVL.

This clonotype was recorded many times. This chain's CDR3 is CASSLETGLTQYF. CDR3 nucleotide sequence: TGTGCCAGCAGCTTGGAAACAGGGTTGACCCAGTACTTC. J is TRBJ2-5 and V is TRBV5-6; weak D call: TRBD1 (6 bases). This CDR3 has 13 amino acids. V gave up 0 bases and J gave up 7 bases, with 10 bases separating them. Germline CDR1 reads SGHDT; CDR2 reads YYEEEE. Full variable domain (remainder filled in from reference TRBV5-6 and TRBJ2-5): DAGVTQSPTHLIKTRGQQVTLRCSPKSGHDTVSWYQQALGQGPQFIFQYYEEEERQRGNFPDRFSGHQFPNYSSELNVNALLLGDSALYLCASSLETGLTQYFGPGTRLLVL.

The J gene is TRBJ2-2, the V gene TRBV7-6; D gene uncertain. The CDR3 is made up of 15 amino acids. V shed 5 bases and J shed 4 bases, with 14 bases lying between them. Germline values: CDR1 SGHVS, CDR2 FNYEAQ. This CDR3 is CASSDVRRGTGELFF. The CDR3 DNA is TGTGCCAGCAGCGATGTGCGGCGCGGCACCGGGGAGCTGTTTTTT.

This clonotype was counted between two and nine times. The CDR3 is CASSSEGGSYNEQFF. Here the CDR3 DNA reads TGTGCCAGCAGTAGCGAGGGCGGCTCCTACAATGAGCAGTTCTTC. The J gene is TRBJ2-1, the V gene TRBV7-2, with a possible D match to TRBD2 (5 bases). Trimming stripped 6 bases from V and 0 bases from J, with 12 bases between. In germline, CDR1 is SGHTA, CDR2 FQGNSA. This CDR3 spans 15 amino acids.

The V call is TRBV19, the J call TRBJ2-3, with D possibly matching TRBD1 (5 bases). Deletions cut 4 bases from V and 0 bases from J, with 26 bases between. In germline, CDR1 is LNHDA, CDR2 SQIVND (reference sequence). The CDR3 covers 20 residues. DNA of the CDR3: TGTGCCAGTAGTACTGACAGATCTCAAACAGTATTTCCTAGCACAGATACGCAGTATTTT. Its translation: CASSTDRSQTVFPSTDTQYF.

This clonotype showed up just a few times. The chain is built from TRBV12-3 or TRBV12-4 and TRBJ1-2, with D possibly matching TRBD1 (5 bases). CDR3 length: 14 amino acids. Trimming stripped 4 bases from V and 5 bases from J, with 14 bases between. Written as DNA, the CDR3 is TGTGCCAGCAGTTCCCGGACAATTCCGTATGGCTACACCTTC. Translation gives CASSSRTIPYGYTF.

In this sample, this clonotype turned up many times. The chain is built from TRBV7-2 and TRBJ2-7, with D hard to call. The V gene's germline CDR1 is SGHTA and CDR2 FQGNSA. The CDR3 runs 12 residues. V was clipped by 4 bases and J by 3 bases, with 7 bases between them. The CDR3 region has the DNA TGTGCCAGCAGCTCCGTTGGCTACGAGCAGTACTTC. This encodes CASSSVGYEQYF. Full variable domain (rest looked up from reference TRBV7-2 and TRBJ2-7): GAGVSQSPSNKVTEKGKDVELRCDPISGHTALYWYRQSLGQGLEFLIYFQGNSAPDKSGLPSDRFSAERTGGSVSTLTIQRTQQEDSAVYLCASSSVGYEQYFGPGTRLTVT.

This clonotype appeared many times. The chain carries TRBV10-3 and TRBJ2-1, with 12 bases fitting TRBD2. Germline assignment: CDR1 ENHRY and CDR2 SYGVKD. The trim removed 3 bases at V and 4 bases at J, leaving 4 bases unmatched. The CDR3 is 16 amino acids. The CDR3 nucleotides read TGTGCCATCAGTGATTTCGGGACTAGCGGGTACAATGAGCAGTTCTTC. Translation: CAISDFGTSGYNEQFF.

The CDR3 sequence is CASSNNRGAKNIQYF. The CDR3 nucleotides read TGTGCCAGCAGTAACAACCGGGGAGCCAAAAACATTCAGTACTTC. The rearrangement links TRBV7-2 to TRBJ2-4, with D tentatively TRBD2 (5 bases). The length of the CDR3 is 15 residues. The V end lost 6 bases, the J end lost 0 bases, and 12 bases lay between the germline ends. The germline CDR1 and CDR2 sequences are SGHTA and FQGNSA.

This clonotype was detected a few times. V usage is TRBV12-3 or TRBV12-4 and J usage is TRBJ1-1, with 9 bases that match TRBD1. The CDR3 totals 16 residues. Trimming took 5 bases from V and 1 from J; bases not matched to a gene: 8. The CDR3 sequence is CASSQGTGHSNTEAFF. The CDR3 DNA is TGTGCCAGCAGTCAGGGGACAGGGCATTCGAACACTGAAGCTTTCTTT.

The rearrangement joins TRBV28 to TRBJ2-7, with D tentatively TRBD1 or TRBD2 (6 bases each). Germline assignment: CDR1 MDHEN and CDR2 SYDVKM. The V end was cut by 6 bases, the J end by 0 bases, with 18 bases between. There are 16 residues in the CDR3. CDR3 residues: CASSLPTGAYSYEQYF. CDR3 DNA: TGTGCCAGCAGCCTCCCAACGGGGGCTTACTCCTACGAGCAGTACTTC.

This clonotype was found once. The rearrangement uses TRBV4-1 and TRBJ1-5; the match to TRBD1 covers 8 bases. This CDR3 contains 17 residues. CDR1 MGHRA and CDR2 YSYEKL come from the germline V gene. V lost 1 base to trimming and J lost 0 bases; unmatched junction nucleotides: 5. The CDR3 DNA reads as TGCGCCAGCAGCCAAGCCTCAGACAGGGGTAGCAATCAGCCCCAGCATTTT. It encodes CASSQASDRGSNQPQHF.

On this clonotype itself: At one of its ends the junction is not consistent with the germline gene, which may arise from a read error. This chain connects TRBV7-2 to TRBJ1-1; TRBD1 might be the D (6 bases). Germline CDR1 SGHTA, CDR2 FQGNSA. The CDR3 length is 14 residues. CDR3 nucleotide sequence: TGCGCCAGCAGCCAACCCGGACAGCGTCCGAAAGGGGGATTT. The encoded protein is CASSQPGQRPKGGF.

The table lists this clonotype with a few counts. This chain uses TRBV6-5 with TRBJ2-1; 9 bases align to TRBD1. With 6 bases clipped from V and 8 bases from J, the junction kept 5 bases outside the gene matches. CDR1 and CDR2 (germline): MNHEY, SVGAGI. This CDR3 has 13 amino acids. The CDR3 bases are TGTGCCAGCAGATGGGACAGGGATTATGAGCAGTTCTTC. It specifies CASRWDRDYEQFF.

CDR3 residues: CASRLQQGYEQYF. The CDR3 DNA reads as TGTGCCAGCAGACTTCAACAGGGATACGAGCAGTACTTC. The chain joins TRBV27 to TRBJ2-7, with D perhaps matching TRBD1 (6 bases). V gave up 6 bases and J gave up 4 bases, with 13 bases separating them. The CDR3 extends over 13 amino acids. The germline gives CDR1 MNHEY, CDR2 SMNVEV (reference sequence).

This clonotype was observed at least ten times. CDR3 sequence reads: CASSLRLAGITDTQYF. DNA of the CDR3: TGTGCCAGCAGCCTTCGACTAGCGGGAATCACAGATACGCAGTATTTT. The chain links TRBV7-2 to TRBJ2-3; 11 bases map to TRBD2. There are 16 residues in the CDR3. Trimming took 5 bases from V and 2 from J; bases not matched to a gene: 6. The germline CDR1 and CDR2 sequences are SGHTA and FQGNSA. The complete variable domain, with remaining parts taken from reference TRBV7-2 and TRBJ2-3, reads GAGVSQSPSNKVTEKGKDVELRCDPISGHTALYWYRQSLGQGLEFLIYFQGNSAPDKSGLPSDRFSAERTGGSVSTLTIQRTQQEDSAVYLCASSLRLAGITDTQYFGPGTRLTVL.

This clonotype was counted a few times. The chain joins TRBV27 to TRBJ2-7; D is unresolved. V was clipped by 2 bases and J by 1 base, with 12 bases between them. The CDR3 is made up of 15 amino acids. Germline CDR1 reads MNHEY; CDR2 reads SMNVEV (reference sequence). The CDR3 nucleotides are TGTGCCAGCAGTTTAACGGTCTCTCCGTCCTACGAGCAGTACTTC. This codes for CASSLTVSPSYEQYF.

This clonotype showed up just a few times. The chain joins TRBV13 to TRBJ1-1; a weak D match, TRBD1 (6 bases). Germline values: CDR1 PRHDT, CDR2 FYEKMQ (reference sequence). The ends were cut back, 5 bases at V and 0 bases at J, with 10 bases in the middle. CDR3 length: 14 amino acids. CDR3 sequence (DNA): TGTGCCAGCAGCACCGGGACATTGAACACTGAAGCTTTCTTT. It codes for CASSTGTLNTEAFF.

The chain combines TRBV11-2 with TRBJ1-2, with a weak D call TRBD1 (6 bases). Germline V gives CDR1 SGHAT, CDR2 FQNNGV. The CDR3 consists of 16 residues. V shed 3 bases and J shed 1 base, with 15 bases lying between them. CDR3 nucleotides: TGTGCCAGCAGCTTGCTGGACAGCCCCAATAACTATGGCTACACCTTC. Translating it yields CASSLLDSPNNYGYTF.